Listed here are 28 T cell receptor beta chains from one sample, sequenced in a study of cytomegalovirus exposure and HLA in healthy donors. The PCR ran on 60 Vbeta and 13 Jbeta primers. Profiled with immunoSEQ multiplex PCR; TCRdb holds only in-frame clones, not every one. The sample includes under 150,000 clones, under 90% seen only once; the top ten take around 2.7%. Sequenced material: PBMCs. These receptors were collected from a woman under 30 in good health and CMV-seronegative.

The chain carries TRBV4-1 and TRBJ2-4; TRBD1 matches at 8 bases. The CDR3 sequence is 14 residues long. Trimming took 1 base from V and 7 from J; bases not matched to a gene: 3. Germline lookup yields CDR1 MGHRA and CDR2 YSYEKL. CDR3 sequence reads: CASSQADRVNIQYF. The CDR3 nucleotides read TGCGCCAGCAGCCAAGCGGACAGGGTCAACATTCAGTACTTC.

DNA for the CDR3: TGTGCCAGCAGTTTCTTTAAAGCGGGAGGGAGCACAGATACGCAGTATTTT. This sequence encodes CASSFFKAGGSTDTQYF. The V and J genes are TRBV28 and TRBJ2-3; 10 bases agree with TRBD2. The trim removed 3 bases at V and 0 bases at J, leaving 6 bases unmatched. The CDR3 has 17 residues. Germline CDR1 reads MDHEN; CDR2 reads SYDVKM.

The rearrangement uses TRBV2 and TRBJ1-4; the D gene is possibly TRBD1 (5 bases). Trimming shortened V by 6 bases and J by 7 bases, and 21 bases separated the two germline ends. Germline CDR1 and CDR2: SNHLY and FYNNEI. There are 16 residues in the CDR3. This CDR3 reads CASSAFGAGSTEKLFF. CDR3 coding DNA: TGTGCCAGCAGCGCGTTTGGGGCAGGATCTACTGAAAAACTGTTTTTT.

This chain uses TRBV29-1 with TRBJ1-2, with D possibly TRBD1 on 6 matching bases. Between the trimmed V and J ends, which lost 6 bases and 6 bases, there was a span of 11 bases. Germline CDR1 and CDR2: SQVTM and ANQGSEA. This CDR3 region has 11 residues. In nucleotides, the CDR3 is TGCAGCGTCACATCAGGGGATGGCTACACCTTC. Its translation is CSVTSGDGYTF.

The J gene is TRBJ1-4, the V gene TRBV15; TRBD1 aligns across 7 bases. The CDR3 contains 15 residues. In germline, CDR1 is LNHNV, CDR2 YYDKDF (reference sequence). Trimming removed 9 bases from V and 0 bases from J; junction bases left unmatched: 7. The CDR3 loop is CATKTGEATNEKLFF. In DNA, the CDR3 is TGTGCCACTAAAACAGGGGAAGCAACTAATGAAAAACTGTTTTTT.

The rearrangement links TRBV15 to TRBJ1-4; 7 bases line up with TRBD1. Germline V gene sequence: CDR1 LNHNV, CDR2 YYDKDF (reference sequence). This CDR3 has 16 residues. Losses at the gene ends were 0 bases for V and 10 bases for J; bases not matched to a gene: 11. In DNA form, the CDR3 reads TGTGCCACCAGCAGAGATCGGCAGGGGGTCTTTGGAAAACTGTTTTTT. This encodes CATSRDRQGVFGKLFF.

The V and J genes are TRBV7-2 and TRBJ2-2; 7 bases line up with TRBD2. In germline, CDR1 is SGHTA, CDR2 FQGNSA. Trimming at V came to 3 bases and at J to 1 base, leaving 2 bases not matched to a gene. There are 15 residues in the CDR3. This CDR3 is CASSLASGNTGELFF. CDR3 coding DNA: TGTGCCAGCAGCTTGGCTAGCGGGAACACCGGGGAGCTGTTTTTT. The whole variable domain, remainder taken from reference TRBV7-2 and TRBJ2-2, is GAGVSQSPSNKVTEKGKDVELRCDPISGHTALYWYRQSLGQGLEFLIYFQGNSAPDKSGLPSDRFSAERTGGSVSTLTIQRTQQEDSAVYLCASSLASGNTGELFFGEGSRLTVL.

This chain uses TRBV5-1 with TRBJ1-3, with D perhaps matching TRBD1 (6 bases). The CDR3 sequence is 15 residues long. Trimming shortened V by 1 base and J by 3 bases, and 11 bases separated the two germline ends. CDR1 is SGHRS, CDR2 YFSETQ, per germline. The CDR3 protein is CASSLKDSVGNTIYF. CDR3 nucleotide sequence: TGCGCCAGCAGCTTGAAGGACAGCGTTGGAAACACCATATATTTT. The complete variable domain, with remaining parts taken from reference TRBV5-1 and TRBJ1-3, reads KAGVTQTPRYLIKTRGQQVTLSCSPISGHRSVSWYQQTPGQGLQFLFEYFSETQRNKGNFPGRFSGRQFSNSRSEMNVSTLELGDSALYLCASSLKDSVGNTIYFGEGSWLTVV.

This clone has a handful of counts. J is TRBJ2-7 and V is TRBV4-1; D perhaps matches TRBD2 (6 bases). The CDR3 runs 16 residues. Trimming shortened V by 1 base and J by 0 bases, and 13 bases separated the two germline ends. The germline V gene encodes CDR1 MGHRA and CDR2 YSYEKL. The CDR3 DNA follows: TGCGCCAGCAGCCAAGGCCCGGGACTGAACTCCTACGAGCAGTACTTC. Translation gives CASSQGPGLNSYEQYF.

This chain connects TRBV11-3 to TRBJ2-5; 9 bases align to TRBD2. V was clipped by 4 bases and J by 5 bases; unmatched bases: 17. The germline V gene has CDR1 SGHNT and CDR2 YENEEA. This CDR3 is 18 amino acids long. The CDR3 nucleotides read TGTGCCAGCAGCTCGCGTAGCGTTGGCGGGGGGGCGGGCGAGACCCAGTACTTC. This translates into CASSSRSVGGGAGETQYF. Variable domain in full (rest from reference TRBV11-3 and TRBJ2-5): EAGVVQSPRYKIIEKKQPVAFWCNPISGHNTLYWYLQNLGQGPELLIRYENEEAVDDSQLPKDRFSAERLKGVDSTLKIQPAELGDSAVYLCASSSRSVGGGAGETQYFGPGTRLLVL.

The chain links TRBV27 to TRBJ1-2; D might be TRBD1 (5 bases). CDR1 is MNHEY and CDR2 is SMNVEV in the germline V gene (reference sequence). The CDR3 is 12 residues long. Trimming stripped 5 bases from V and 4 bases from J, with 8 bases between. The CDR3, as DNA: TGTGCCAGCAGTGGGGGGTCCTATGGCTACACCTTC. It yields the protein CASSGGSYGYTF.

In this sample, this clone turned up a few times. This chain links TRBV6-1 with TRBJ2-7; 8 bases line up with TRBD1. The CDR3 covers 14 residues. V dropped 7 bases and J dropped 2; count of bases not matched to a gene: 7. Germline V gene sequence: CDR1 MNHNS, CDR2 SASEGT. CDR3 in DNA: TGTGCCAGCACCGGACAGGGAGGCGCCTACGAGCAGTACGTC. It specifies CASTGQGGAYEQYV.

The V and J genes are TRBV4-1 and TRBJ1-1; D perhaps matches TRBD1 (5 bases). V was clipped by 3 bases and J by 5 bases, with 19 bases between them. Germline CDR1 is MGHRA and CDR2 is YSYEKL. The CDR3 extends over 16 amino acids. CDR3 nucleotide sequence: TGCGCCAGCAGCCACCCAAAACGTGGGGGGAGTACTGAAGCTTTCTTT. Its protein is CASSHPKRGGSTEAFF.

The J gene is TRBJ1-5, the V gene TRBV7-2, with D tentatively TRBD1 (6 bases). Germline V gene data show CDR1 as SGHTA and CDR2 as FQGNSA. CDR3 size: 14 residues. V was clipped by 5 bases and J by 6 bases, with 14 bases between them. CDR3 in amino acids: CASSRDIRAQPQHF. The CDR3 DNA sequence: TGTGCCAGCAGCAGGGACATTCGGGCTCAGCCCCAGCATTTT.

The chain uses TRBV2 and TRBJ2-5; D uncertain. Germline values: CDR1 SNHLY, CDR2 FYNNEI. The CDR3 is 12 amino acids. The germline V and J ends were trimmed by 6 bases and 5 bases, with 10 bases remaining between them. CDR3 sequence reads: CASSELRETQYF. CDR3 in DNA: TGTGCCAGCAGCGAACTCCGGGAGACCCAGTACTTC.

This clone was counted once. The CDR3 sequence: CASSTRWNEKLFF. The CDR3 nucleotides read TGTGCCAGCAGTACGCGCTGGAATGAAAAACTGTTTTTT. The rearrangement links TRBV28 to TRBJ1-4; D not resolved. The CDR3 runs 13 residues. Germline CDR1 MDHEN, CDR2 SYDVKM. V was pared by 5 bases and J by 5 bases, with 9 bases between.

This clone was recorded once. Here the CDR3 reads CASSTGGPDGYTF. The CDR3 nucleotides are TGTGCCAGCTCGACAGGGGGTCCGGATGGCTACACCTTC. This sequence joins TRBV6-6 and TRBJ1-2, with 9 positions matching TRBD1. CDR1 MNHNY and CDR2 SVGAGI come from the germline V gene (reference sequence). The CDR3 has 13 residues. V lost 8 bases and J lost 6; bases outside the gene matches: 7.

The chain carries TRBV6-1 and TRBJ1-5, with a possible D match to TRBD1 (5 bases). The V end was cut by 1 base, the J end by 2 bases, with 9 bases between. The germline V gene encodes CDR1 MNHNS and CDR2 SASEGT. This CDR3 spans 15 amino acids. The chain's CDR3 is CASSEGWGGNQPQHF. The DNA of the CDR3 is TGTGCCAGCAGTGAAGGATGGGGGGGCAATCAGCCCCAGCATTTT.

V usage is TRBV11-1 and J usage is TRBJ2-1; tentatively, D is TRBD2 (6 bases). Trimming pared 6 bases from V and 4 bases from J, leaving 16 bases between. The CDR3 extends over 15 amino acids. Looked up from germline, CDR1 is SGHAT and CDR2 is FQDESV (reference sequence). CDR3 nucleotide sequence: TGTGCCAGCAGTTTACTCCCGGGACTTTACAATGAGCAGTTCTTC. Protein product: CASSLLPGLYNEQFF.

The V and J genes are TRBV5-6 and TRBJ2-3; 7 nucleotides match TRBD2. This CDR3 is 14 amino acids long. Trimming at V came to 2 bases and at J to 3 bases, leaving 3 bases not matched to a gene. Germline V gives CDR1 SGHDT, CDR2 YYEEEE. In nucleotides, the CDR3 is TGTGCCAGCAGCTTCCCGGGAGGAACAGATACGCAGTATTTT. Protein sequence: CASSFPGGTDTQYF.

The V call is TRBV6-5, the J call TRBJ1-5, with 8 bases that match TRBD1. Per germline, CDR1 MNHEY and CDR2 SVGAGI. CDR3 length: 15 amino acids. Unmatched junction bases numbered 10, after V lost 6 bases and J lost 6 bases. The CDR3 loop is CASRSDRTGTQPQHF. In nucleotides, the CDR3 is TGTGCCAGCAGGAGCGATCGGACAGGGACTCAGCCCCAGCATTTT.

This chain uses TRBV28 with TRBJ1-4; D is perhaps TRBD1 (6 bases). V lost 7 bases to trimming and J lost 0 bases, with 12 bases between them. The CDR3 runs to 15 residues. Germline CDR1 and CDR2: MDHEN and SYDVKM. The CDR3 region is CASTKGHPTNEKLFF. For the CDR3, the DNA is TGTGCCAGCACCAAGGGACATCCAACTAATGAAAAACTGTTTTTT.

The chain is built from TRBV9 and TRBJ1-1, with TRBD1 as a possible D gene (6 bases). Germline lookup yields CDR1 SGDLS and CDR2 YYNGEE. The CDR3 covers 13 residues. The germline V and J ends were trimmed by 0 bases and 8 bases, with 11 bases remaining between them. CDR3 amino acids: CASSVDPGEEAFF. The CDR3 DNA is TGTGCCAGCAGCGTAGATCCAGGGGAAGAAGCTTTCTTT.

The chain combines TRBV27 with TRBJ1-2, with D maybe TRBD1 (5 bases). Per the germline V gene, CDR1 is MNHEY and CDR2 is SMNVEV (reference sequence). The CDR3 has 16 residues. Trimming shortened V by 0 bases and J by 2 bases, and 13 bases separated the two germline ends. As DNA, the CDR3 is TGTGCCAGCAGTTTATCAATCGGGGGAACAAACTATGGCTACACCTTC. Its translation: CASSLSIGGTNYGYTF.

The CDR3 coding sequence is TGTGCCAGCAGGGGACAGGGCAATCAGCCCCAGCATTTT. This translates into CASRGQGNQPQHF. V usage is TRBV6-5 and J usage is TRBJ1-5; 8 bases fit TRBD1. Trimming at V came to 6 bases and at J to 2 bases, leaving 0 bases not matched to a gene. Germline lookup yields CDR1 MNHEY and CDR2 SVGAGI. This CDR3 is built from 13 residues.

The chain employs TRBV30 and TRBJ1-2; D unresolved. CDR1 and CDR2 from the germline V gene are GTSNPN and SVGIG (reference sequence). This CDR3 spans 13 amino acids. V lost 4 bases and J lost 1, with 10 bases in between. CDR3 region: CAWTRESNYGYTF. The CDR3 DNA is TGTGCCTGGACTAGGGAGAGTAACTATGGCTACACCTTC.

This sequence joins TRBV23-1 and TRBJ2-6; no reliable D call. TRBV23-1 is sorted into the ORF group, with uncertain function. This CDR3 has 16 amino acids. Trimming pared 7 bases from V and 8 bases from J, leaving 21 bases between. The CDR3 DNA is TGCGCCAGCAACCCAACCCGAAAAGCCTCTTCCAACGTCCTGACTTTC. Translation: CASNPTRKASSNVLTF.

The chain recombines TRBV6-5 with TRBJ1-1; D is perhaps TRBD1 (6 bases). The V gene lost 0 bases and the J gene lost 1 base, with 12 bases spanning the gap. The CDR3 is made up of 16 amino acids. Germline V gene sequence: CDR1 MNHEY, CDR2 SVGAGI. CDR3 DNA: TGTGCCAGCAGTTACTCTAAGGGGACACCGAACACTGAAGCTTTCTTT. This encodes CASSYSKGTPNTEAFF.